The 24 T cell receptor beta chains given below trace back to one sample, sequenced in a study of PD-L1 blockade in urothelial cancer. Time point described: pretreatment peripheral blood. Only in-frame clones appear in the TCRdb table, and some are missing; sequencing was by immunoSEQ multiplex PCR. The profile covers fewer than 65,000 clones, with 80% to 90% appearing a single time and around 3.2% taken by the ten largest. Sequenced here: PBMCs, sampled around atezolizumab (anti-PD-L1) treatment. The origin of the receptors is a man aged 65-85 years with urothelial cancer.

The chain couples TRBV11-3 to TRBJ1-4; weak D call: TRBD1 (6 bases). V dropped 0 bases and J dropped 3 bases, with 11 bases sitting between them. The CDR3 covers 16 residues. The germline V gene encodes CDR1 SGHNT and CDR2 YENEEA. In nucleotides, the CDR3 is TGTGCCAGCAGCTTAGATCGGACAGTTTCTAATGAAAAACTGTTTTTT. Its translation is CASSLDRTVSNEKLFF.

This chain uses TRBV4-2 with TRBJ1-2; the match to TRBD1 covers 7 bases. This CDR3 region has 17 residues. The V gene end was trimmed by 0 bases and the J gene end by 4 bases; junction bases not matched to a gene: 11. Germline lookup yields CDR1 LGHNA and CDR2 YNFKEQ. The CDR3 DNA sequence: TGTGCCAGCAGCCAAGATGGGACAGATCGGCCGGGCTATGGCTACACCTTC. Translated, it gives CASSQDGTDRPGYGYTF.

J is TRBJ2-1 and V is TRBV7-2; 15 nucleotides line up with TRBD2. Germline loops: CDR1 SGHTA, CDR2 FQGNSA. The CDR3 runs to 17 residues. Trimming took 5 bases from V and 2 from J; bases not matched to a gene: 4. The CDR3 loop is CASSPRTSGGAYNEQFF. The CDR3 nucleotides are TGTGCCAGCAGCCCCCGGACTAGCGGGGGGGCCTACAATGAGCAGTTCTTC.

This chain joins TRBV7-2 and TRBJ1-2, with 7 bases identical to TRBD1. The CDR3 covers 15 residues. The germline V gene encodes CDR1 SGHTA and CDR2 FQGNSA. V was clipped by 4 bases and J by 3 bases; unmatched bases: 8. CDR3 amino acids: CASSSGDRAHYGYTF. The CDR3 DNA is TGTGCCAGCAGCTCGGGAGACAGGGCTCACTATGGCTACACCTTC.

The chain recombines TRBV5-5 with TRBJ2-2; 8 positions match TRBD1. Germline loops: CDR1 SGHKS, CDR2 YYEKEE (reference sequence). This CDR3 is built from 15 residues. The V segment lost 2 bases and the J segment 5 bases; nucleotides outside the gene matches: 5. CDR3 residues: CASSFRTGRTGELFF. The CDR3 DNA follows: TGTGCCAGCAGCTTCCGGACAGGGCGGACCGGGGAGCTGTTTTTT.

The V and J genes are TRBV7-9 and TRBJ2-3, with unresolved D. Germline V lookup: CDR1 SEHNR, CDR2 FQNEAQ (reference sequence). The CDR3 is 14 amino acids. V lost 0 bases, J lost 7 bases, and 11 bases lay in between. CDR3 in DNA: TGTGCCAGCAGCTTAGCGTCGACTTCAAATACGCAGTATTTT. As protein: CASSLASTSNTQYF.

This chain links TRBV5-6 with TRBJ1-2; D is unclear. CDR1 is SGHDT, CDR2 YYEEEE, per germline. Trimming pared 4 bases from V and 14 bases from J, leaving 24 bases between. This CDR3 spans 14 amino acids. CDR3 sequence (DNA): TGTGCCAGCAGCACTCCGTTCTTTCCGGGTAGAAAAACCTTC. Encoded protein: CASSTPFFPGRKTF.

V usage is TRBV7-2 and J usage is TRBJ1-2, with 8 bases matching TRBD1. Per germline, CDR1 SGHTA and CDR2 FQGNSA. The J segment lost 5 bases and the V segment lost 4 bases, leaving 3 bases of the junction unmatched. The CDR3 consists of 13 residues. In nucleotides, the CDR3 is TGTGCCAGCAGCTCAGGACAGGGATATGGCTACACCTTC. Translating it yields CASSSGQGYGYTF. The full variable domain, its missing parts supplied by reference TRBV7-2 and TRBJ1-2, is GAGVSQSPSNKVTEKGKDVELRCDPISGHTALYWYRQSLGQGLEFLIYFQGNSAPDKSGLPSDRFSAERTGGSVSTLTIQRTQQEDSAVYLCASSSGQGYGYTFGSGTRLTVV.

V usage is TRBV5-1 and J usage is TRBJ1-1; D possibly corresponds to TRBD1 (5 bases). The CDR3 consists of 14 residues. Germline assignment: CDR1 SGHRS and CDR2 YFSETQ. Trimming pared 0 bases from V and 6 bases from J, leaving 12 bases between. The CDR3 here is CASSLESGAAEAFF. The CDR3, as DNA: TGCGCCAGCAGCTTGGAGAGCGGGGCGGCTGAAGCTTTCTTT.

The V call is TRBV5-4, the J call TRBJ1-5; 7 nucleotides align to TRBD1. Trimming removed 1 base from V and 7 bases from J; junction bases left unmatched: 2. There are 13 residues in the CDR3. CDR1 and CDR2 (germline): SGHNT, YYREEE (reference sequence). This chain's CDR3 is CASSLQGDQPQHF. The CDR3 coding sequence is TGTGCCAGCAGCTTGCAGGGGGACCAGCCCCAGCATTTT.

This clone is a singleton in its sample. The chain carries TRBV19 and TRBJ1-5; D ambiguous. V lost 5 bases, J lost 7 bases, and 18 bases lay in between. This CDR3 is 15 amino acids long. Germline values: CDR1 LNHDA, CDR2 SQIVND (reference sequence). CDR3 sequence: CASSLTNQQWQPQHF. The CDR3 DNA sequence: TGTGCCAGTAGTTTAACGAACCAACAATGGCAGCCCCAGCATTTT.

The genes are TRBV30 and TRBJ1-6; no clear D. Germline-derived CDR1 and CDR2 are GTSNPN and SVGIG (reference sequence). CDR3 length: 16 residues. V dropped 3 bases and J dropped 0 bases, with 12 bases sitting between them. DNA for the CDR3: TGTGCCTGGAGATTGTTCGGGATCTCCTATAATTCACCCCTCCACTTT. Its protein product is CAWRLFGISYNSPLHF.

The CDR3 nucleotides read TGTGCCAGCAGCGTAAGTCCGGGCTCCTACAATGAGCAGTTCTTC. Protein product: CASSVSPGSYNEQFF. The chain couples TRBV9 to TRBJ2-1; no reliable D call. Trimming left V 1 base short and J 0 bases short, with 8 bases between. The CDR3 length is 15 residues. Germline V CDR1 and CDR2: SGDLS, YYNGEE.

The chain joins TRBV11-2 to TRBJ2-3; 8 bases match TRBD1. The CDR3 is made up of 15 amino acids. Trimming removed 4 bases from V and 3 bases from J; junction bases left unmatched: 6. In germline, CDR1 is SGHAT, CDR2 FQNNGV. The CDR3 DNA reads TGTGCCAGCAGCTCCCGACAGGGGTTAACAGATACGCAGTATTTT. Protein sequence: CASSSRQGLTDTQYF. Supplemented by reference TRBV11-2 and TRBJ2-3, the full variable domain reads EAGVAQSPRYKIIEKRQSVAFWCNPISGHATLYWYQQILGQGPKLLIQFQNNGVVDDSQLPKDRFSAERLKGVDSTLKIQPAKLEDSAVYLCASSSRQGLTDTQYFGPGTRLTVL.

The rearrangement uses TRBV4-2 and TRBJ2-3; possible D gene TRBD2, 6 bases. The V and J ends lost 2 bases and 1 base respectively, with 13 bases between them. Germline V CDR1 and CDR2: LGHNA, YNFKEQ. CDR3 length equals 16 residues. CDR3 loop: CASSQRLASGTDTQYF. CDR3 nucleotide sequence: TGTGCCAGCAGCCAAAGACTGGCTAGCGGCACAGATACGCAGTATTTT.

This clone was counted a few times. The chain links TRBV4-2 to TRBJ2-1, with 7 bases fitting TRBD2. Germline trimming cut 1 base from V and 6 bases from J; bases unmatched to any gene: 3. This CDR3 has 14 residues. CDR1 is LGHNA and CDR2 is YNFKEQ in the germline V gene. CDR3 nucleotides: TGTGCCAGCAGCCAAGCCGGGACTACCAATGAGCAGTTCTTC. Its protein product is CASSQAGTTNEQFF.

The genes are TRBV7-2 and TRBJ1-1, with 9 bases identical to TRBD1. In germline, CDR1 is SGHTA, CDR2 FQGNSA. V dropped 5 bases and J dropped 1; count of bases not matched to a gene: 5. The CDR3 sequence is 15 residues long. CDR3 in DNA: TGTGCCAGCAGCCCAAGGGACAGGGAGAACACTGAAGCTTTCTTT. Protein: CASSPRDRENTEAFF.

The chain has TRBV10-3 and TRBJ2-7, with 10 bases lining up with TRBD1. V shed 11 bases, J shed 6 bases, and the junction held 7 bases outside the gene matches. CDR1 is ENHRY and CDR2 is SYGVKD in the germline V gene. CDR3 length: 12 amino acids. CDR3 nucleotide sequence: TGTGCCTCCGGGACAGGGGTAGGCGAGCAGTACTTC. Translation: CASGTGVGEQYF.

This clone was picked up one time. This chain joins TRBV4-2 and TRBJ1-5, with D perhaps TRBD1 (5 bases). Germline assignment: CDR1 LGHNA and CDR2 YNFKEQ. CDR3 length: 17 amino acids. Trimming took 5 bases from V and 4 from J, leaving 21 bases between them. The DNA of the CDR3 is TGTGCCAGCAGCAAGGGGACCGGGACCGGGGGAAATCAGCCCCAGCATTTT. Residues: CASSKGTGTGGNQPQHF.

This clone was recorded only once. The V and J genes are TRBV28 and TRBJ2-3; D possibly corresponds to TRBD2 (6 bases). Trimming shortened V by 4 bases and J by 3 bases, and 17 bases separated the two germline ends. Per germline, CDR1 MDHEN and CDR2 SYDVKM. The CDR3 length is 16 residues. The CDR3 loop reads CASSSPGLRVTDTQYF. CDR3 DNA: TGTGCCAGCAGTTCACCGGGACTCAGGGTTACAGATACGCAGTATTTT. Supplemented by reference TRBV28 and TRBJ2-3, the full variable domain reads DVKVTQSSRYLVKRTGEKVFLECVQDMDHENMFWYRQDPGLGLRLIYFSYDVKMKEKGDIPEGYSVSREKKERFSLILESASTNQTSMYLCASSSPGLRVTDTQYFGPGTRLTVL.

The chain links TRBV28 to TRBJ1-2; TRBD1 matches at 7 bases. The germline V gene has CDR1 MDHEN and CDR2 SYDVKM. The V gene end was trimmed by 6 bases and the J gene end by 4 bases; junction bases not matched to a gene: 11. The CDR3 loop spans 15 amino acids. CDR3 nucleotide sequence: TGTGCCAGCAGCCTCGACAGGGACCTCGGCTATGGCTACACCTTC. Its translation is CASSLDRDLGYGYTF.

The chain recombines TRBV6-1 with TRBJ1-4; a weak D match, TRBD1 (6 bases). Germline V gives CDR1 MNHNS, CDR2 SASEGT. This CDR3 has 13 residues. Trimming pared 6 bases from V and 8 bases from J, leaving 13 bases between. CDR3 sequence: CASRDSISEKLFF. CDR3 sequence (DNA): TGTGCCAGCAGGGACAGTATCTCCGAAAAACTGTTTTTT.

The rearrangement joins TRBV18 to TRBJ2-3; D not resolved. The CDR3 sequence is 13 residues long. The V gene's germline CDR1 is KGHSH and CDR2 LQKENI. V gave up 4 bases and J gave up 6 bases, with 11 bases separating them. This CDR3 reads CASSLHYEDTQYF. The CDR3 DNA follows: TGTGCCAGCTCACTCCACTATGAGGATACGCAGTATTTT.

The chain carries TRBV2 and TRBJ1-1; D ambiguous. V gave up 6 bases and J gave up 1 base, with 6 bases separating them. From germline, CDR1 is SNHLY and CDR2 FYNNEI. The CDR3 has 12 amino acids. The CDR3 is CASRSGNTEAFF. CDR3 nucleotide sequence: TGTGCCAGCAGGAGTGGGAACACTGAAGCTTTCTTT.